A single sample is the source of the 30 T cell receptor beta chains below, sequenced in a study of graft-versus-host responses after intestinal transplantation. Antigen specificity for these receptors is unknown. Clones were read by immunoSEQ multiplex PCR, and TCRdb kept only the in-frame ones, dropping some. This sample yields about 88,000 clones, of which 85% to 95% are seen a single time; 0.35% belongs to the top ten. The sample in question was unstimulated CD4+ T cells sorted from spleen or lymph node cells, obtained before transplant. These receptor sequences come from a human donor who was the organ donor for an intestinal transplant.

The chain joins TRBV9 to TRBJ2-2; D is uncertain. This CDR3 has 14 amino acids. V was shortened by 0 bases and J by 3 bases, with 6 bases between the two germline ends. The germline V gene has CDR1 SGDLS and CDR2 YYNGEE. In DNA, the CDR3 is TGTGCCAGCAGCGTAGGGCCTTACACCGGGGAGCTGTTTTTT. Residues: CASSVGPYTGELFF.

The chain is built from TRBV11-2 and TRBJ2-3; D gene unclear. V was trimmed by 5 bases and J by 4 bases, leaving 16 bases between them. Germline-derived CDR1 and CDR2 are SGHAT and FQNNGV. CDR3 length equals 15 residues. As DNA, the CDR3 is TGTGCCAGCAGCCCTAATTCCCCCTCCGCAGATACGCAGTATTTT. As protein: CASSPNSPSADTQYF.

The chain recombines TRBV5-1 with TRBJ1-5; 9 bases are shared with TRBD1. V was clipped by 4 bases and J by 3 bases; unmatched bases: 5. CDR3 length equals 15 residues. From germline, CDR1 is SGHRS and CDR2 YFSETQ. The CDR3 is CASSPGQGNNQPQHF. Written as DNA, the CDR3 is TGCGCCAGCAGCCCAGGACAGGGGAACAATCAGCCCCAGCATTTT.

The chain has TRBV10-3 and TRBJ2-1; 11 bases map to TRBD2. V was clipped by 11 bases and J by 12 bases; unmatched bases: 15. CDR1 is ENHRY, CDR2 SYGVKD, per germline. The CDR3 length is 14 residues. The chain's CDR3 is CAPELAGVVSRQFF. The CDR3 DNA sequence: TGTGCCCCAGAACTAGCGGGAGTGGTTTCCCGGCAGTTCTTC.

J is TRBJ2-1 and V is TRBV12-5; weak D call: TRBD2 (5 bases). Germline V gives CDR1 LGHNT, CDR2 FRNRAP. CDR3 length: 12 amino acids. Trimming stripped 5 bases from V and 13 bases from J, with 15 bases between. The CDR3 coding sequence is TGTGCTAGTGGTCCGCTCGGACTCGACCAGTTCTTC. Its translation is CASGPLGLDQFF. Using reference TRBV12-5 and TRBJ2-1 for the parts outside the CDR3, the full variable domain is DARVTQTPRHKVTEMGQEVTMRCQPILGHNTVFWYRQTMMQGLELLAYFRNRAPLDDSGMPKDRFSAEMPDATLATLKIQPSEPRDSAVYFCASGPLGLDQFFGPGTRLTVL.

The chain links TRBV14 to TRBJ2-5; D not resolved. The V gene's germline CDR1 is SGHDN and CDR2 FVKESK. V dropped 4 bases and J dropped 5 bases, with 20 bases sitting between them. The CDR3 covers 16 residues. The chain's CDR3 is CASSPRRQSSRETQYF. The CDR3 DNA sequence: TGTGCCAGCAGCCCAAGGCGGCAGTCGTCTCGGGAGACCCAGTACTTC.

The chain couples TRBV18 to TRBJ1-5; 7 bases fit TRBD1. Unmatched junction bases numbered 5, after V lost 3 bases and J lost 3 bases. CDR3 length equals 15 residues. Germline-derived CDR1 and CDR2 are KGHSH and LQKENI. The CDR3 sequence: CASSPGTAINQPQHF. In nucleotides, the CDR3 is TGTGCCAGCTCACCGGGGACAGCGATCAATCAGCCCCAGCATTTT.

J is TRBJ1-2 and V is TRBV7-3; no firm D call. V gave up 4 bases and J gave up 4 bases, with 16 bases separating them. The CDR3 has 15 amino acids. Germline V gene sequence: CDR1 SGHTA, CDR2 FQGTGA. Here the CDR3 DNA reads TGTGCCAGCAGCTCGTTGACGGGTGGAGGCTATGGCTACACCTTC. It yields the protein CASSSLTGGGYGYTF.

The rearrangement joins TRBV7-9 to TRBJ2-2; weak D call: TRBD1 (6 bases). This CDR3 region has 15 residues. Germline V gives CDR1 SEHNR, CDR2 FQNEAQ (reference sequence). Trimming pared 4 bases from V and 0 bases from J, leaving 9 bases between. The CDR3 protein is CASSSGQPNTGELFF. For the CDR3, the DNA is TGTGCCAGCAGCTCTGGACAGCCGAACACCGGGGAGCTGTTTTTT.

The rearrangement joins TRBV28 to TRBJ2-5; D unresolved. Germline values: CDR1 MDHEN, CDR2 SYDVKM. This CDR3 contains 14 residues. With 3 bases removed from V and 2 bases from J, the gap between germline ends came to 10 bases. The chain's CDR3 is CASSFPGIQETQYF. Here the CDR3 DNA reads TGTGCCAGCAGTTTTCCAGGTATACAAGAGACCCAGTACTTC.

This sequence joins TRBV27 and TRBJ2-7; D is possibly TRBD2 (5 bases). The CDR3 is 14 residues long. The germline CDR1 and CDR2 sequences are MNHEY and SMNVEV (reference sequence). The V end was cut by 5 bases, the J end by 0 bases, with 11 bases between. The CDR3 sequence: CASSEGFSSYEQYF. In nucleotides, the CDR3 is TGTGCCAGCAGTGAGGGTTTCAGCTCCTACGAGCAGTACTTC.

The chain recombines TRBV30 with TRBJ2-5, with D tentatively TRBD2 (6 bases). Trimming took 5 bases from V and 10 from J, leaving 14 bases between them. Looked up from germline, CDR1 is GTSNPN and CDR2 is SVGIG (reference sequence). This CDR3 is built from 11 residues. CDR3 DNA sequence: TGTGCCTGGGCGGGGCTGGTGGACCAGTACTTC. It is translated as CAWAGLVDQYF.

The chain couples TRBV14 to TRBJ2-3, with 7 bases lining up with TRBD2. The CDR3 has 22 residues. Trimming removed 0 bases from V and 1 base from J; junction bases left unmatched: 22. Germline CDR1 is SGHDN and CDR2 is FVKESK. Here the CDR3 DNA reads TGTGCCAGCAGCCAAGATGGGAGTTGGGTCAGGCAAGGCCTAGCGGGCACAGATACGCAGTATTTT. It is translated as CASSQDGSWVRQGLAGTDTQYF. Supplemented by reference TRBV14 and TRBJ2-3, the full variable domain reads EAGVTQFPSHSVIEKGQTVTLRCDPISGHDNLYWYRRVMGKEIKFLLHFVKESKQDESGMPNNRFLAERTGGTYSTLKVQPAELEDSGVYFCASSQDGSWVRQGLAGTDTQYFGPGTRLTVL.

The chain is built from TRBV7-9 and TRBJ1-1; 7 nucleotides align to TRBD1. This CDR3 has 16 amino acids. J lost 8 bases, V lost 1 base, and 13 bases had no gene match. Germline values: CDR1 SEHNR, CDR2 FQNEAQ (reference sequence). The CDR3 sequence: CASSLGMFRDSREAFF. CDR3 nucleotide sequence: TGTGCCAGCAGCTTAGGGATGTTCCGGGACAGCCGCGAAGCTTTCTTT. Filled out from reference TRBV7-9 and TRBJ1-1, the complete variable domain reads DTGVSQNPRHKITKRGQNVTFRCDPISEHNRLYWYRQTLGQGPEFLTYFQNEAQLEKSRLLSDRFSAERPKGSFSTLEIQRTEQGDSAMYLCASSLGMFRDSREAFFGQGTRLTVV.

The CDR3 loop is CASSLGGSSYNEQFF. The CDR3 DNA reads TGTGCCAGCAGCTTGGGCGGGAGCTCCTACAATGAGCAGTTCTTC. The chain links TRBV5-4 to TRBJ2-1, with 7 bases matching TRBD2. The V gene end was trimmed by 0 bases and the J gene end by 0 bases; junction bases not matched to a gene: 0. Per germline, CDR1 SGHNT and CDR2 YYREEE (reference sequence). CDR3 length equals 15 residues.

The chain links TRBV29-1 to TRBJ2-5; no firm D call. This CDR3 has 13 residues. Trimming pared 7 bases from V and 1 base from J, leaving 13 bases between. Germline-derived CDR1 and CDR2 are SQVTM and ANQGSEA. In nucleotides, the CDR3 is TGCAGCGCATTTACAGCTACCCAAGAGACCCAGTACTTC. Its translation: CSAFTATQETQYF.

The chain is built from TRBV6-1 and TRBJ1-2; the D gene is possibly TRBD1 (5 bases). V was shortened by 3 bases and J by 7 bases, with 18 bases between the two germline ends. The CDR3 is made up of 15 amino acids. Germline V gives CDR1 MNHNS, CDR2 SASEGT. Written as DNA, the CDR3 is TGTGCCAGCAGTGAGCAGGGAATGGTGGTACGTGGCTACACCTTC. Residues: CASSEQGMVVRGYTF.

This clone showed up just a few times. The CDR3: CAWSGGANTEAFF. The CDR3, as DNA: TGTGCCTGGAGTGGTGGGGCGAACACTGAAGCTTTCTTT. This chain joins TRBV30 and TRBJ1-1, with a tentative D call TRBD1 (5 bases). There are 13 residues in the CDR3. The germline gives CDR1 GTSNPN, CDR2 SVGIG (reference sequence). Trimming left V 1 base short and J 1 base short, with 7 bases between. Filled out from reference TRBV30 and TRBJ1-1, the complete variable domain reads SQTIHQWPATLVQPVGSPLSLECTVEGTSNPNLYWYRQAAGRGLQLLFYSVGIGQISSEVPQNLSASRPQDRQFILSSKKLLLSDSGFYLCAWSGGANTEAFFGQGTRLTVV.

The CDR3 spells CAISENQGAGGYTF. The CDR3 coding sequence is TGTGCCATCAGTGAGAACCAGGGGGCGGGTGGCTACACCTTC. This sequence joins TRBV10-3 and TRBJ1-2; 8 bases agree with TRBD1. The CDR3 is made up of 14 amino acids. Germline V CDR1 and CDR2: ENHRY, SYGVKD. V dropped 2 bases and J dropped 7; count of bases not matched to a gene: 6.

The chain recombines TRBV19 with TRBJ2-7; 7 positions match TRBD1. From germline, CDR1 is LNHDA and CDR2 SQIVND (reference sequence). The J segment lost 7 bases and the V segment lost 0 bases, leaving 12 bases of the junction unmatched. The CDR3 has 16 residues. CDR3 nucleotides: TGTGCCAGTAGTATAGAAAAGACAGGGAGAAAGCGGGAGCAGTACTTC. This translates into CASSIEKTGRKREQYF.

The chain recombines TRBV15 with TRBJ2-1; 7 nucleotides line up with TRBD2. Looked up from germline, CDR1 is LNHNV and CDR2 is YYDKDF (reference sequence). The V and J ends lost 1 base and 0 bases, in that order; junction bases with no gene match: 6. CDR3 length equals 17 residues. The CDR3 sequence is CATSRGGGRGSYNEQFF. CDR3 bases: TGTGCCACCAGCAGAGGGGGAGGGCGAGGCTCCTACAATGAGCAGTTCTTC.

The rearrangement links TRBV11-3 to TRBJ2-7, with TRBD2 matching 8 bases. Germline V gene sequence: CDR1 SGHNT, CDR2 YENEEA. Losses at the gene ends were 5 bases for V and 6 bases for J; bases not matched to a gene: 9. The CDR3 consists of 14 residues. The CDR3 protein is CASSTSGTRSEQYF. The DNA for the CDR3 is TGTGCCAGCAGCACTTCCGGGACTAGAAGCGAGCAGTACTTC.

In DNA, the CDR3 is TGTGCCAGCCTCCCAGCGGGATACTACGAGCAGTACTTC. Protein sequence: CASLPAGYYEQYF. This chain connects TRBV2 to TRBJ2-7; 7 nucleotides align to TRBD2. V gave up 8 bases and J gave up 3 bases; unmatched junction bases: 7. CDR1 and CDR2 from the germline V gene are SNHLY and FYNNEI. The CDR3 is 13 residues long.

This clone appeared a few times. The chain employs TRBV4-1 and TRBJ1-1; 9 nucleotides agree with TRBD1. The CDR3 is 18 residues long. Germline lookup yields CDR1 MGHRA and CDR2 YSYEKL. The ends lost 0 bases at V and 10 bases at J; junction bases unmatched: 18. For the CDR3, the DNA is TGCGCCAGCAGCCAAGACGGCTCCGGGACAGGGTACCTCAGGGGAGCTTTCTTT. Protein: CASSQDGSGTGYLRGAFF.

The rearrangement uses TRBV19 and TRBJ1-5; 7 bases align to TRBD1. The CDR3 is 17 amino acids. V was pared by 9 bases and J by 0 bases, with 14 bases of the junction left unmatched. The germline CDR1 and CDR2 sequences are LNHDA and SQIVND (reference sequence). The CDR3 region has the DNA TGTGCCAGCGGTCCGGGACAGATTTTATATAGCAATCAGCCCCAGCATTTT. It translates to CASGPGQILYSNQPQHF.

This clone has only one observation. The chain couples TRBV5-1 to TRBJ2-1, with TRBD2 matching 9 bases. V was pared by 0 bases and J by 1 base, with 5 bases of the junction left unmatched. Germline V gives CDR1 SGHRS, CDR2 YFSETQ. The CDR3 length is 17 residues. CDR3 nucleotide sequence: TGCGCCAGCAGCTTGGATTTCGGACTAGCGTCCTACAATGAGCAGTTCTTC. Translation gives CASSLDFGLASYNEQFF.

V usage is TRBV10-3 and J usage is TRBJ1-2; D not certain. This CDR3 is 18 amino acids long. The germline CDR1 and CDR2 sequences are ENHRY and SYGVKD. Trimming removed 0 bases from V and 4 bases from J, with 21 bases in between. DNA for the CDR3: TGTGCCATCAGTGAGTCGAAAAGACGGGGAGGTCTTATCTATGGCTACACCTTC. Amino acid sequence: CAISESKRRGGLIYGYTF.

The chain employs TRBV29-1 and TRBJ1-1, with D unclear. Looked up from germline, CDR1 is SQVTM and CDR2 is ANQGSEA. Trimming shortened V by 4 bases and J by 4 bases, and 16 bases separated the two germline ends. The CDR3 runs to 14 residues. The CDR3 DNA follows: TGCAGCGTTGTGTTGAGCGTGGCTACCACTGAAGCTTTCTTT. Translated, it gives CSVVLSVATTEAFF.

The genes are TRBV15 and TRBJ2-3; TRBD2 matches at 14 bases. V was pared by 0 bases and J by 3 bases, with 8 bases of the junction left unmatched. The germline CDR1 and CDR2 sequences are LNHNV and YYDKDF (reference sequence). CDR3 length: 19 residues. In DNA form, the CDR3 reads TGTGCCACCAGCAGAGATAGTAGGACTAGCGGGAGGCCTACAGATACGCAGTATTTT. It specifies CATSRDSRTSGRPTDTQYF.

The genes are TRBV9 and TRBJ2-2, with TRBD2 matching 11 bases. CDR1 is SGDLS, CDR2 YYNGEE, per germline. The CDR3 is made up of 17 amino acids. The V segment lost 3 bases and the J segment 7 bases; nucleotides outside the gene matches: 11. In DNA form, the CDR3 reads TGTGCCAGCAGCGGAAACCCGGGACTAGCGGTGGGCGGGGAGCTGTTTTTT. It is translated as CASSGNPGLAVGGELFF.